This entry concerns a single TCR beta chain. This clone is labeled medium-sized (0.01 to 0.1%). Its antigen target is currently unknown. No clone much larger than this one lies a single base away; base qualities are absent. The data originate from a study of metastatic and nonmetastatic thyroid tumors (dated by TCRdb to 2018 to 2021). About the full investigation: For patients with malignant and with benign thyroid disease, the researchers compared repertoires between peripheral blood samples and tumor or nodule tissue samples. Study-level results and caveats: TCR beta diversity was reported as significantly higher in malignant tumors than in benign nodules, in both blood and tumor samples.

V sheds 7 bases and J sheds 1 base, leaving 19 bases between their ends. The germline V gene (reference sequence) yields DFQATT for CDR1 and SNEGSKA for CDR2. The CDR3 starts with the cysteine, ends with the phenylalanine, and has 15 residues. The DNA shown is the 45-base CDR3, in frame from base 1. Before undergoing thyroid surgery, none of the patients had been given any kind of treatment. Using T-cell receptor beta sequencing, the study looked back at clinical samples from patients collected from the early 2010s to the late 2010s. Libraries came from PCR. Sequencing took place on an Illumina HiSeq 4000. High-throughput sequencing was used to profile the TCR beta-chain CDR3 region of each patient. Turning to the authors' computational methods: A classifier to discriminate distant-metastatic papillary thyroid cancer patients was built from CDR3 differences across clinicopathological groups. The Shannon index was used to measure repertoire diversity, and the Morisita-Horn index was used to measure how similar tumor and blood repertoires were. Through fastp at Q25 and MiXCR, TCRdb rebuilt clones from the public reads, retaining in-frame beta chains. It is TCRdb's table, rather than the study itself, that gives the V and J calls and clone size. This sample lists 20,000 to 25,000 clones; 14% to 15% were detected once. About 14% of the sample rests with the top ten.

The sample consisted of tumor tissue. The receptor was isolated from a female donor with papillary thyroid cancer or a benign thyroid nodule (not recorded which). Some clones in this sample may be carry-over from other donors' samples. The rearranged segments are TRBV20-1 and TRBJ1-1; TRBD1 is perhaps the D gene, given 5 matching bases. The CDR3 sequence is CSVSRGAASNTEAFF. The base sequence is TGCAGTGTCTCCCGAGGGGCTGCTTCGAACACTGAAGCTTTCTTT.